Below are 24 T cell receptor beta chains sequenced from a single sample in a study of identical twins. TCRdb reprocessed the 5' RACE reads via MiXCR and lists one record per CDR3 protein. The sample lists 400,000 to 550,000 distinct CDR3 sequences; roughly 21% were seen once. This sample also belongs to another study, concerning T cells expressing NK-cell markers.

The sample was CD4+ T cells sorted from blood. The receptor source for this set is a woman aged 18-29 years in good health.

V usage is TRBV7-8 and J usage is TRBJ2-5; D is tentatively TRBD1 or TRBD2 (6 bases each). Germline values: CDR1 SGHVS, CDR2 FQNEAQ. The V end was cut by 5 bases, the J end by 5 bases, with 12 bases between. The CDR3 loop spans 13 amino acids. CDR3 protein: CASSPWRGETQYF. In DNA form, the CDR3 reads TGTGCCAGCAGCCCCTGGAGGGGGGAGACCCAGTACTTC.

The chain couples TRBV7-9 to TRBJ2-5; D gene unclear. The CDR3 runs 15 residues. Trimming left V 2 bases short and J 7 bases short, with 17 bases between. The germline gives CDR1 SEHNR, CDR2 FQNEAQ (reference sequence). The CDR3 nucleotides read TGTGCCAGCAGCTTAACTGTAGAGCCCCCAGGGACCCAGTACTTC. Its translation: CASSLTVEPPGTQYF.

The table lists this clonotype with a few counts. The CDR3 DNA is TGCAGTGCTAAGAGCCCTAGCGGACCTGTGCAGTTCTTC. Protein: CSAKSPSGPVQFF. This chain uses TRBV20-1 with TRBJ2-1, with 7 bases identical to TRBD2. V was pared by 4 bases and J by 12 bases, with 12 bases of the junction left unmatched. The CDR3 is made up of 13 amino acids. In germline, CDR1 is DFQATT, CDR2 SNEGSKA (reference sequence).

This chain links TRBV12-3 or TRBV12-4 with TRBJ2-6; 8 nucleotides agree with TRBD1. This CDR3 has 19 residues. Trimming removed 5 bases from V and 0 bases from J; junction bases left unmatched: 12. CDR3 sequence reads: CASSLTRTGLASGANVLTF. The CDR3 nucleotides read TGTGCCAGCAGTCTTACTCGGACAGGGCTTGCCTCTGGGGCCAACGTCCTGACTTTC.

The chain recombines TRBV9 with TRBJ2-1; 9 positions agree with TRBD2. CDR1 and CDR2 (germline): SGDLS, YYNGEE. The length of the CDR3 is 16 residues. Losses at the gene ends were 1 base for V and 5 bases for J; bases not matched to a gene: 7. CDR3 in DNA: TGTGCCAGCAGCGTATCTAGCGGGATTTTCGACAATGAGCAGTTCTTC. Residues: CASSVSSGIFDNEQFF. Full variable domain (outside the CDR3, taken from reference TRBV9 and TRBJ2-1): DSGVTQTPKHLITATGQRVTLRCSPRSGDLSVYWYQQSLDQGLQFLIQYYNGEERAKGNILERFSAQQFPDLHSELNLSSLELGDSALYFCASSVSSGIFDNEQFFGPGTRLTVL.

This chain connects TRBV9 to TRBJ2-7, with 15 bases aligning to TRBD2. There are 17 residues in the CDR3. Germline V gives CDR1 SGDLS, CDR2 YYNGEE. V dropped 4 bases and J dropped 2; count of bases not matched to a gene: 7. CDR3 sequence (DNA): TGTGCCAGCAGCCTCGGACTAGCGGGAGGGCCCGCCTACGAGCAGTACTTC. Encoded protein: CASSLGLAGGPAYEQYF.

There are a few counts of this clonotype. V is TRBV7-2 and J is TRBJ1-5; TRBD1 aligns across 9 bases. Germline V gene sequence: CDR1 SGHTA, CDR2 FQGNSA. The CDR3 totals 14 residues. V lost 3 bases and J lost 7; bases outside the gene matches: 4. The CDR3 region is CASSFDRGSQPQHF. The CDR3 coding sequence is TGTGCCAGCAGCTTCGACAGGGGGTCACAGCCCCAGCATTTT.

The chain employs TRBV9 and TRBJ2-7; D is possibly TRBD2 (5 bases). The CDR3 covers 15 residues. Germline V gene sequence: CDR1 SGDLS, CDR2 YYNGEE. V was shortened by 0 bases and J by 3 bases, with 13 bases between the two germline ends. CDR3 bases: TGTGCCAGCAGCGTAGGGTCTAGCAGCTTCTACGAGCAGTACTTC. Translating it yields CASSVGSSSFYEQYF.

The CDR3 nucleotides read TGTGCCAGCAGCTTGCTCCCGACACAGAACTATGGCTACACCTTC. It translates to CASSLLPTQNYGYTF. J is TRBJ1-2 and V is TRBV5-6; D uncertain. The CDR3 runs 15 residues. The V gene lost 1 base and the J gene lost 2 bases, with 12 bases spanning the gap. Germline lookup yields CDR1 SGHDT and CDR2 YYEEEE. The full variable domain, completed using reference TRBV5-6 and TRBJ1-2, is DAGVTQSPTHLIKTRGQQVTLRCSPKSGHDTVSWYQQALGQGPQFIFQYYEEEERQRGNFPDRFSGHQFPNYSSELNVNALLLGDSALYLCASSLLPTQNYGYTFGSGTRLTVV.

This clonotype was detected a few times. The chain joins TRBV5-1 to TRBJ1-1; perhaps TRBD1 as D (6 bases). CDR3 length equals 18 residues. V lost 4 bases, J lost 7 bases, and 29 bases lay in between. Germline V gene data show CDR1 as SGHRS and CDR2 as YFSETQ. The CDR3 bases are TGCGCCAGCAGCCCTAACGCGAGGGGGACGGTGGCCATTGGTGAAGCTTTCTTT. This gives the protein CASSPNARGTVAIGEAFF.

The sample holds a few counts of this clonotype. The V and J genes are TRBV12-3 or TRBV12-4 and TRBJ2-3, with 10 positions matching TRBD2. With 8 bases clipped from V and 1 base from J, the junction kept 3 bases outside the gene matches. CDR3 length equals 14 residues. CDR3 in DNA: TGTGCCAGCGCCGGGACTAGCGGCACAGATACGCAGTATTTT. This codes for CASAGTSGTDTQYF.

In this sample, this clonotype turned up a few times. The chain employs TRBV5-4 and TRBJ2-5, with 7 bases matching TRBD2. Germline CDR1 is SGHNT and CDR2 is YYREEE (reference sequence). CDR3 length: 15 residues. The J segment lost 4 bases and the V segment lost 0 bases, leaving 6 bases of the junction unmatched. This CDR3 is CASSLAGGRVETQYF. The CDR3 DNA sequence: TGTGCCAGCAGCTTGGCTGGCGGGAGAGTAGAGACCCAGTACTTC.

V and J are TRBV20-1 and TRBJ2-3, with a weak D call TRBD2 (5 bases). Trimming left V 0 bases short and J 0 bases short, with 16 bases between. Germline lookup yields CDR1 DFQATT and CDR2 SNEGSKA (reference sequence). There are 17 residues in the CDR3. The CDR3 DNA sequence: TGCAGTGCTAGAGATCGTCTAGTAGCGTGGAGCACAGATACGCAGTATTTT. Amino acids: CSARDRLVAWSTDTQYF.

The V and J genes are TRBV5-5 and TRBJ1-1, with D perhaps matching TRBD1 (5 bases). The V end lost 3 bases, the J end lost 8 bases, and 8 bases lay between the germline ends. Germline V gene sequence: CDR1 SGHKS, CDR2 YYEKEE (reference sequence). CDR3 size: 11 residues. The CDR3 reads CASSSTVEAFF. DNA of the CDR3: TGTGCCAGCAGCTCGACAGTAGAAGCTTTCTTT.

The chain combines TRBV7-2 with TRBJ2-7, with D perhaps matching TRBD2 (5 bases). The germline CDR1 and CDR2 sequences are SGHTA and FQGNSA. The CDR3 spans 14 residues. V lost 3 bases and J lost 0, with 9 bases in between. The CDR3 DNA reads as TGTGCCAGCAGCTTTGGAGGTTTCTCCTACGAGCAGTACTTC. Its protein is CASSFGGFSYEQYF.

This clonotype has just one count. The chain joins TRBV6-1 to TRBJ2-7, with D maybe TRBD1 (5 bases). V dropped 6 bases and J dropped 3 bases, with 15 bases sitting between them. The CDR3 has 14 residues. Per germline, CDR1 MNHNS and CDR2 SASEGT. CDR3 DNA sequence: TGTGCCAGCAGCCCGACATGGGGCCGCTACGAGCAGTACTTC. Amino acids: CASSPTWGRYEQYF.

This clonotype was recorded many times. The chain carries TRBV6-1 and TRBJ2-4; 7 bases are a match to TRBD1. V lost 6 bases and J lost 4; bases outside the gene matches: 3. From germline, CDR1 is MNHNS and CDR2 SASEGT. The CDR3 covers 13 residues. CDR3 nucleotides: TGTGCCAGCAGCGGGACAGCGAAAAACATTCAGTACTTC. Residues: CASSGTAKNIQYF.

V is TRBV20-1 and J is TRBJ2-3, with a tentative D call TRBD1 (5 bases). Germline CDR1 is DFQATT and CDR2 is SNEGSKA (reference sequence). This CDR3 region has 12 residues. Trimming shortened V by 2 bases and J by 11 bases, and 14 bases separated the two germline ends. The CDR3 here is CSARHRGQGQYF. As DNA, the CDR3 is TGCAGTGCTAGACACCGAGGACAAGGGCAGTATTTT.

The J gene is TRBJ1-5, the V gene TRBV12-3 or TRBV12-4; D is ambiguous. The CDR3 covers 14 residues. The ends were cut back, 3 bases at V and 1 base at J, with 7 bases in the middle. The CDR3 DNA is TGTGCCAGCAGTTTGGCGCCGAGCAATCAGCCCCAGCATTTT. Translating gives CASSLAPSNQPQHF.

This clonotype was seen only once. The chain recombines TRBV7-3 with TRBJ2-2; 12 nucleotides align to TRBD2. The CDR3 consists of 20 residues. The V and J ends lost 2 bases and 5 bases, in that order; junction bases with no gene match: 15. The germline gives CDR1 SGHTA, CDR2 FQGTGA. The CDR3 DNA reads TGTGCCAGCAGCTTACGTTCCTTGGGGCTAGCGGGAGGGCGGACCGGGGAGCTGTTTTTT. Protein sequence: CASSLRSLGLAGGRTGELFF.

This rearrangement joins TRBV2 to TRBJ2-7, with a weak D call TRBD2 (5 bases). The CDR3 contains 11 residues. Germline assignment: CDR1 SNHLY and CDR2 FYNNEI. Trimming stripped 4 bases from V and 5 bases from J, with 6 bases between. CDR3 in amino acids: CASSGADEQYF. As DNA, the CDR3 is TGTGCCAGCAGTGGAGCGGACGAGCAGTACTTC.

The genes are TRBV20-1 and TRBJ2-7; unclear D gene. Trimming left V 3 bases short and J 1 base short, with 4 bases between. The CDR3 has 11 residues. Per the germline V gene, CDR1 is DFQATT and CDR2 is SNEGSKA (reference sequence). In DNA, the CDR3 is TGCAGTGCTAGGGGTTCCTACGAGCAGTACTTC. Its protein product is CSARGSYEQYF.

The V call is TRBV29-1, the J call TRBJ2-5; perhaps TRBD1 as D (6 bases). The ends were cut back, 2 bases at V and 5 bases at J, with 12 bases in the middle. CDR1 SQVTM and CDR2 ANQGSEA come from the germline V gene. The CDR3 loop spans 13 amino acids. CDR3 amino acids: CSVERGMGETQYF. The CDR3 nucleotides are TGCAGCGTTGAAAGGGGGATGGGGGAGACCCAGTACTTC.

The chain carries TRBV5-6 and TRBJ1-1; possible D gene TRBD1, 5 bases. V lost 4 bases to trimming and J lost 1 base, with 17 bases between them. The CDR3 consists of 16 residues. The germline V gene has CDR1 SGHDT and CDR2 YYEEEE. The CDR3 coding sequence is TGTGCCAGCAGCCGAGGGCTGAGGGGTGCGAACACTGAAGCTTTCTTT. This encodes CASSRGLRGANTEAFF. The whole variable domain, filled in from reference TRBV5-6 and TRBJ1-1, reads DAGVTQSPTHLIKTRGQQVTLRCSPKSGHDTVSWYQQALGQGPQFIFQYYEEEERQRGNFPDRFSGHQFPNYSSELNVNALLLGDSALYLCASSRGLRGANTEAFFGQGTRLTVV.